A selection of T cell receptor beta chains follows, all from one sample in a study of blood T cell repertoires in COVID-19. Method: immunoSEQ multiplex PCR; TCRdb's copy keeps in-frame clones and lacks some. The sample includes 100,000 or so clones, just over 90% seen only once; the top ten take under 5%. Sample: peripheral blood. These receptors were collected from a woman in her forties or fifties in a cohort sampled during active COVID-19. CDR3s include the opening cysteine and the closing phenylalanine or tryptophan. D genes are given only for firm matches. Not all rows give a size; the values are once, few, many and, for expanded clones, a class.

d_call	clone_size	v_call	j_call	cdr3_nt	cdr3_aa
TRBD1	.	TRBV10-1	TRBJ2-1	TGCGCCAGCAGTGAGAGGAACAGGGGGCGCTACAATGAGCAGTTCTTC	CASSERNRGRYNEQFF
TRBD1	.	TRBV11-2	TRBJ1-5	TGTGCCAGCGGTGGGACAGACAATCAGCCCCAGCATTTT	CASGGTDNQPQHF
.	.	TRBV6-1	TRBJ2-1	TGTGCCAGCAGTGAAGCAGGGACAACGGAGAATGAGCAGTTCTTC	CASSEAGTTENEQFF
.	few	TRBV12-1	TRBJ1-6	TGTGCCAGCAGCTTTGCGCCCTTTGGACAGTCTAATTCACCCCTCCACTTT	CASSFAPFGQSNSPLHF
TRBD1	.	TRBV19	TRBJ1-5	TGTGCCAGTAGTAAGACAGGGGGTATCAATCAGCCCCAGCATTTT	CASSKTGGINQPQHF
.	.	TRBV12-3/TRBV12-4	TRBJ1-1	TGTGCCAGCAGTTTGAGGCGGACTGAAGCTTTCTTT	CASSLRRTEAFF
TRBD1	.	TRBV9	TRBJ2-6	TGTGCCAGCAATAGGGGAGGACAGGGTTTTGGGGCCAACGTCCTGACTTTC	CASNRGGQGFGANVLTF
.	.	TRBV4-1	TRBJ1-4	TGCGCCAGCAGGGAAAGTACAGGGACTACTCCAACTAATGAAAAACTGTTTTTT	CASRESTGTTPTNEKLFF
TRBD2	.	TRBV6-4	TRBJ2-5	TGTGCCAGCAGTGAGGGACTAGCGGACCAAGAGACCCAGTACTTC	CASSEGLADQETQYF
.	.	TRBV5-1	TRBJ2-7	TGCGCCAGCAGCTTGGTGGAGGGCGGGGAGCAGTACTTC	CASSLVEGGEQYF
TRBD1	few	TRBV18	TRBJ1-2	TGTGCCAGCTCACCGGCACAGGGGTTAGACTATGGCTACACCTTC	CASSPAQGLDYGYTF
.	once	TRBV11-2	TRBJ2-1	TGTGCCAGCAGCGACTCGGGGGGCGATGAGCAGTTCTTC	CASSDSGGDEQFF
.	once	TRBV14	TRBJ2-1	TGTGCCAGCAGCCTCGGTGTGTACAATGAGCAGTTCTTC	CASSLGVYNEQFF
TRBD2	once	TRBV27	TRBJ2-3	TGTGCCAGCAGTCGGCTAGCGGGAGATGATACGCAGTATTTT	CASSRLAGDDTQYF
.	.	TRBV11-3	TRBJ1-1	TGTGCCAGCAGCTTCCCAGCGGCCACTGAAGCTTTCTTT	CASSFPAATEAFF
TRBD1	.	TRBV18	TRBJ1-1	TGTGCCAGCTCACAGGGGGCGGGGCGCTTGAACACTGAAGCTTTCTTT	CASSQGAGRLNTEAFF
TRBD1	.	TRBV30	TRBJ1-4	TGTGCCTGGAGTGTAACAGGGGTAAACGAAAAACTGTTTTTT	CAWSVTGVNEKLFF
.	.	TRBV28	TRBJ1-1	TGTGCCAGTGAGGAGGGGAACACTGAAGCTTTCTTT	CASEEGNTEAFF